One and the same sample provided the 2 T cell receptor beta chains below, sequenced in a study of shared clonotypes between healthy human individuals. Generated by immunoSEQ multiplex PCR, the TCRdb table keeps only in-frame clones and is missing some. The sample lists roughly 2 million clones; roughly 95% were seen once. The sequenced material came from naive CD4+ T cells sorted from blood. Subset of the sample: CD45RA+ positively selected. The receptors were sampled from a young man in good health.

J is TRBJ2-1 and V is TRBV7-3; TRBD1 matches 9 bases. J gave up 7 bases and V 5 bases, and 3 bases lay outside the gene matches. CDR1 and CDR2 (germline): SGHTA, FQGTGA. The CDR3 has 13 amino acids. CDR3 protein: CASSPDRGNEQFF. The CDR3, as DNA: TGTGCCAGCAGCCCGGACAGGGGAAATGAGCAGTTCTTC. The complete variable domain, with remaining parts taken from reference TRBV7-3 and TRBJ2-1, reads GAGVSQTPSNKVTEKGKYVELRCDPISGHTALYWYRQSLGQGPEFLIYFQGTGAADDSGLPNDRFFAVRPEGSVSTLKIQRTERGDSAVYLCASSPDRGNEQFFGPGTRLTVL.

As DNA, the CDR3 is TGCGCCAGCAGCTTCGAATCGCTTGGCTACACCTTC. Encoded protein: CASSFESLGYTF. The chain joins TRBV5-1 to TRBJ1-2; unclear D gene. Germline V gives CDR1 SGHRS, CDR2 YFSETQ. Trimming stripped 2 bases from V and 7 bases from J, with 9 bases between. The CDR3 has 12 amino acids.